Listed here are 7 T cell receptor beta chains from one sample, sequenced in a study of OX40 agonist ivuxolimab in advanced cancers. TCRdb's copy holds only in-frame clones and misses some; the assay was immunoSEQ multiplex PCR. The data show 80,000 to 95,000 clones, 91% seen once. Specimen: CD4+ or CD8+ T cells sorted from blood, collected in a trial of the OX40 agonist ivuxolimab. The source is an adult with an advanced solid tumor such as melanoma, head and neck, liver or kidney cancer.

The gene calls are TRBV6-5 and TRBJ1-5, with a tentative D call TRBD1 (6 bases). V gave up 2 bases and J gave up 7 bases, with 12 bases separating them. The CDR3 spans 14 residues. CDR1 and CDR2 from the germline V gene are MNHEY and SVGAGI. The CDR3 region has the DNA TGTGCCAGCAGTTACCGCAGGGGCCGGCAGCCCCAGCATTTT. Residues: CASSYRRGRQPQHF.

The CDR3 nucleotides are TGTGCCAGCAGGGGGACAGGTCAACAAGAGACCCAGTACTTC. It encodes CASRGTGQQETQYF. This sequence joins TRBV6-5 and TRBJ2-5; TRBD1 aligns across 8 bases. The CDR3 is 14 amino acids. Germline loops: CDR1 MNHEY, CDR2 SVGAGI. J lost 2 bases, V lost 6 bases, and 5 bases had no gene match.

The V and J genes are TRBV7-9 and TRBJ1-4; no definite D call. CDR3 length: 14 amino acids. The V end was cut by 2 bases, the J end by 3 bases, with 7 bases between. In germline, CDR1 is SEHNR, CDR2 FQNEAQ (reference sequence). CDR3 coding DNA: TGTGCCAGCAGCTTACAGCGTCCTAATGAAAAACTGTTTTTT. Amino acids: CASSLQRPNEKLFF.

The chain employs TRBV27 and TRBJ2-1; D remains ambiguous. CDR3 size: 12 residues. Germline values: CDR1 MNHEY, CDR2 SMNVEV (reference sequence). V was pared by 6 bases and J by 8 bases, with 11 bases between. The CDR3 loop reads CASRESVDEQFF. The CDR3 nucleotides are TGTGCCAGCAGGGAGAGCGTCGATGAGCAGTTCTTC.

The chain combines TRBV6-6 with TRBJ2-5, with D perhaps being TRBD1 or TRBD2 (5 bases each). V was pared by 7 bases and J by 4 bases, with 19 bases between. The CDR3 runs 15 residues. Germline lookup yields CDR1 MNHNY and CDR2 SVGAGI (reference sequence). CDR3 sequence reads: CASTQSSGTRETQYF. The CDR3, as DNA: TGTGCCAGCACCCAATCGTCCGGGACGCGAGAGACCCAGTACTTC.

The chain is built from TRBV29-1 and TRBJ2-7; a weak D match, TRBD1 (6 bases). Germline assignment: CDR1 SQVTM and CDR2 ANQGSEA. Trimming took 0 bases from V and 6 from J, leaving 12 bases between them. The CDR3 is made up of 13 amino acids. The chain's CDR3 is CSVEDQGQREQYF. Written as DNA, the CDR3 is TGCAGCGTTGAAGATCAGGGGCAACGCGAGCAGTACTTC.

The V gene is TRBV10-1, the J gene TRBJ2-3; tentatively, D is TRBD1 (5 bases). Germline V gene lookup returns CDR1 WNHNN and CDR2 SYGVQD (reference sequence). This CDR3 has 14 residues. Trimming took 10 bases from V and 0 from J, leaving 14 bases between them. The CDR3 nucleotides read TGCGCCACCTCTCACAGGTTTAGCACAGATACGCAGTATTTT. Its translation: CATSHRFSTDTQYF.